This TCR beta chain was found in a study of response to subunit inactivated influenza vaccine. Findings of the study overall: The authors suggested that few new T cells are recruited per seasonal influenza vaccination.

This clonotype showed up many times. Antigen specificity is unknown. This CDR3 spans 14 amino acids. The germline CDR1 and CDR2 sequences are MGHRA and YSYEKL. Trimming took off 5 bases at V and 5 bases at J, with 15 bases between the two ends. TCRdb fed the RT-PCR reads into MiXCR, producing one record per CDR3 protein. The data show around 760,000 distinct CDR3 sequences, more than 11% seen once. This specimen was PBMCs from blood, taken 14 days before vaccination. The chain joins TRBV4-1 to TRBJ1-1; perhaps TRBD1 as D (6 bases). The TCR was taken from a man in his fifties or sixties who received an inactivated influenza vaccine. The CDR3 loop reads CASSGRTDGTEAFF. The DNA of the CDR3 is TGCGCCAGCAGCGGTCGGACAGATGGTACTGAAGCTTTCTTT.